This TCR beta chain was sequenced for a study of T cells in Graves' hyperthyroidism and ophthalmopathy. Regions amplified from RNA transcripts were the TCR beta CDR3 regions. With the HTBI primer set, the TCR CDR3 went through a first round of RT-PCR. TCRdb passed the multiplex PCR reads through MiXCR, listing each CDR3 protein once. Here the sample spans 500,000 to 650,000 distinct CDR3 sequences, 14% being singletons. Clinical symptoms, serum thyroxine and TRAb, thyroid ultrasound and orbital computed tomography were used for the diagnoses. Overall study results and limits: Ophthalmopathy was predicted by the model a median of approximately 6 months ahead of onset.

The germline V gene has CDR1 MGHRA and CDR2 YSYEKL. V shed 2 bases and J shed 2 bases, with 10 bases lying between them. This CDR3 has 14 amino acids. In this sample, this clonotype turned up many times. What it binds is unknown. The TCR was taken from a middle-aged woman with Graves' hyperthyroidism. The V gene is TRBV4-1, the J gene TRBJ2-7; tentative D call: TRBD1 (5 bases). Sequenced: blood. CDR3 sequence: CASSQIQAAYEQYF. In nucleotides, the CDR3 is TGCGCCAGCAGCCAAATACAGGCCGCCTACGAGCAGTACTTC.